These T cell receptor beta chains were read from a single sample in a study of cytomegalovirus exposure and HLA in healthy donors. Repertoires were generated with immunoSEQ multiplex PCR, while TCRdb's copy carries only in-frame clones and drops some. The sample holds about 75,000 clones; approximately 82% are singletons and the top ten take about 20%. Sequencing input: PBMCs. The receptors come from a man aged 70 or older in good health and CMV-seropositive. Both conserved end residues are part of each CDR3. D genes are given only for firm matches. Some rows mark clone size as missing; the rest say once, few, many or name a class of expanded clone.

j_call v_call d_call cdr3_length clone_size cdr3_aa cdr3_nt
TRBJ1-2 TRBV7-3 TRBD1 14 . CASSPGQGRDGYTF TGTGCCAGCAGCCCAGGACAGGGGCGGGATGGCTACACCTTC
TRBJ2-7 TRBV5-6 . 15 . CASSLALTPGSEQYF TGTGCCAGCAGCTTGGCCTTGACTCCCGGCTCCGAGCAGTACTTC
TRBJ2-1 TRBV4-1 TRBD2 16 . CASSQGGLAGSDEQFF TGCGCCAGCAGCCAGGGTGGACTAGCTGGTAGCGATGAGCAGTTCTTC
TRBJ1-4 TRBV11-2 . 13 . CASSLGTDEKLFF TGTGCCAGCAGCTTAGGGACAGACGAAAAACTGTTTTTT
TRBJ2-3 TRBV6-1 TRBD2 13 . CATTTGGADTQYF TGTGCCACTACGACCGGGGGGGCAGATACGCAGTATTTT
TRBJ1-1 TRBV18 . 15 . CASSPYGQRYTEAFF TGTGCCAGCTCACCCTACGGACAGCGGTACACTGAAGCTTTCTTT
TRBJ2-3 TRBV2 . 14 . CASSQDSSTDTQYF TGTGCCAGCAGTCAGGACAGCTCCACAGATACGCAGTATTTT
TRBJ1-1 TRBV6-1 . 14 . CASSGGSIVDEAFF TGTGCCAGCAGTGGAGGTTCCATTGTTGATGAAGCTTTCTTT
TRBJ1-6 TRBV6-5 TRBD1 14 . CASKSGQGPSPLHF TGTGCCAGCAAGTCGGGACAGGGGCCTTCACCCCTCCACTTT
TRBJ1-1 TRBV6-1 TRBD1 15 . CASRVARGRNTEASF TGTGCCAGCAGAGTAGCCAGGGGGAGGAACACTGAAGCTTCCTTT
TRBJ2-7 TRBV7-2 TRBD2 14 once CASTSPGGPYEQYF TGTGCCAGCACTTCTCCGGGGGGTCCCTACGAGCAGTACTTC